These T cell receptor beta chains were read from a single sample in a study of early T cells in non-severe SARS-CoV-2 infection. Each CDR3 protein gets one entry after TCRdb re-called the 5' RACE reads with MiXCR. This sample has more than 65,000 distinct CDR3 sequences, with approximately 13% found just once. Sequenced: whole blood. The receptors derive from an adult who was a healthcare worker with PCR-confirmed SARS-CoV-2 infection or an uninfected control (not recorded which). Both conserved end residues are part of each CDR3. A D gene is named only where the DNA matches it firmly. The size entry gives how often the clone was seen (once, few, many) or a class if it is expanded.

clone_size	j_call	d_call	v_call	cdr3_aa	cdr3_nt
many	TRBJ2-3	-	TRBV14	CASSVHDTQYF	TGTGCCAGCAGCGTGCACGATACGCAGTATTTT
many	TRBJ2-3	TRBD2	TRBV7-2	CASRTSGSADTQYF	TGTGCCAGCAGGACTAGCGGGAGTGCAGATACGCAGTATTTT
many	TRBJ1-2	-	TRBV12-3/TRBV12-4	CASSLLGPGGKSYTF	TGTGCCAGCAGTCTGCTCGGTCCCGGGGGAAAGAGCTACACCTTC
many	TRBJ2-2	TRBD1	TRBV24-1	CATMGQGAGELFF	TGTGCCACCATGGGACAGGGGGCCGGGGAGCTGTTTTTT
many	TRBJ2-4	TRBD1	TRBV20-1	CSASDPTGAENIQYF	TGCAGTGCGAGCGATCCGACAGGGGCTGAAAACATTCAGTACTTC
few	TRBJ2-5	-	TRBV19	CASSMRLQETQYF	TGTGCCAGTAGTATGAGGCTACAAGAGACCCAGTACTTC
many	TRBJ1-1	-	TRBV6-6	CASSRGGGEVANTEAFF	TGTGCCAGCAGCCGAGGGGGGGGAGAGGTAGCGAACACTGAAGCTTTCTTT
many	TRBJ1-2	TRBD1	TRBV18	CASSPTGTGSVGYTF	TGTGCCAGCTCACCCACCGGGACAGGGTCGGTAGGCTACACCTTC
many	TRBJ2-7	-	TRBV7-9	CASSWTVSYEQYF	TGTGCCAGCAGCTGGACGGTCTCCTACGAGCAGTACTTC
many	TRBJ2-2	-	TRBV7-9	CASRQRGGELFF	TGTGCCAGCCGCCAACGGGGCGGGGAGCTGTTTTTT
many	TRBJ1-2	TRBD1	TRBV24-1	CATSVGGGYGYTF	TGTGCCACCAGTGTAGGGGGCGGCTATGGCTACACCTTC
many	TRBJ1-2	-	TRBV20-1	CSARPGETYTF	TGCAGTGCTAGGCCGGGGGAAACCTACACCTTC
many	TRBJ2-3	-	TRBV20-1	CSAIVLASPSTDTQYF	TGCAGTGCTATAGTTCTGGCTAGCCCTAGCACAGATACGCAGTATTTT